Listed below are T cell receptor beta chains from one sample, sequenced in a study of patients and donors after allogeneic stem cell transplantation. TCRdb passed the RT-PCR reads through MiXCR, listing each CDR3 protein once. Of more than 75,000 distinct CDR3 sequences listed, roughly 4.9% are singletons. Sequencing input: blood, either unsorted or a sorted T cell fraction (not recorded which). The receptors were sampled from a human donor who was either an allogeneic HSCT recipient or a stem cell or donor lymphocyte infusion donor (not recorded which). It is not recorded whose cells these are; they may come from a transplant donor. The CDR3 runs from the conserved cysteine through the conserved F or W. Fields, in order: CDR3 DNA, CDR3 protein, J gene, V gene, D gene, clone size. D genes are given only for firm matches. The listing skips clone size in some rows; elsewhere it reads once, few, many or a size class.

CDR3nt: TGTGCCAGCAGCCAGACTAGCGGGGGCCGCCAAGAGACCCAGTACTTC
CDR3aa: CASSQTSGGRQETQYF
j_gene: TRBJ2-5
v_gene: TRBV5-4
d_gene: TRBD2
abundance: -

CDR3nt: TGTGCCAGCAGCCCCGGAGGGGGGGATCAGCCCCAGCATTTT
CDR3aa: CASSPGGGDQPQHF
j_gene: TRBJ1-5
v_gene: TRBV7-2
d_gene: -
abundance: many

CDR3nt: TGTGCCAGCAGACCCGGGACAGCGAACACCGGGGAGCTGTTTTTT
CDR3aa: CASRPGTANTGELFF
j_gene: TRBJ2-2
v_gene: TRBV13
d_gene: TRBD1
abundance: many

CDR3nt: TGTGCCAGCAGCTTAGCGGGGTCAGATACGCAGTATTTT
CDR3aa: CASSLAGSDTQYF
j_gene: TRBJ2-3
v_gene: TRBV7-2
d_gene: -
abundance: many

CDR3nt: TGCAGCGTTTCCTCTGATCTGGACGAGCAGTACTTC
CDR3aa: CSVSSDLDEQYF
j_gene: TRBJ2-7
v_gene: TRBV29-1
d_gene: -
abundance: many

CDR3nt: TGCGCCAGCAGCTCGCGAGGGGGCGCGACTGAAGCTTTCTTT
CDR3aa: CASSSRGGATEAFF
j_gene: TRBJ1-1
v_gene: TRBV5-1
d_gene: TRBD1
abundance: few

CDR3nt: TGTGCCAGCAGCACGTCCGGGACATTCGAAAACATTCAGTACTTC
CDR3aa: CASSTSGTFENIQYF
j_gene: TRBJ2-4
v_gene: TRBV3-1
d_gene: -
abundance: many

CDR3nt: TGTGCCAGCAGCTTGGGTTGGACAGCCTCTGAAGCTTTCTTT
CDR3aa: CASSLGWTASEAFF
j_gene: TRBJ1-1
v_gene: TRBV5-4
d_gene: -
abundance: many

CDR3nt: TGTGCCAGCAGCCAAGTGGTTCTGCTAGCGGGATCCTACAATGAGCAGTTCTTC
CDR3aa: CASSQVVLLAGSYNEQFF
j_gene: TRBJ2-1
v_gene: TRBV3-1
d_gene: TRBD2
abundance: many

CDR3nt: TGTGCCAGCAGTTTTGAAAGAGGCCGTAGCTCCTACGAGCAGTACTTC
CDR3aa: CASSFERGRSSYEQYF
j_gene: TRBJ2-7
v_gene: TRBV12-3/TRBV12-4
d_gene: -
abundance: many

CDR3nt: TGTGCCAGCAGGTCTCGCGAGGGGTATTCCTACGAGCAGTACTTC
CDR3aa: CASRSREGYSYEQYF
j_gene: TRBJ2-7
v_gene: TRBV11-1
d_gene: -
abundance: few

CDR3nt: TGTGCCAGCTCCCGGACCCCGAAGAACACTGAAGCTTTCTTT
CDR3aa: CASSRTPKNTEAFF
j_gene: TRBJ1-1
v_gene: TRBV6-1
d_gene: -
abundance: many

CDR3nt: TGTGCCAGCAGCACTAGCGGGAGTGGCCACAATGAGCAGTTCTTC
CDR3aa: CASSTSGSGHNEQFF
j_gene: TRBJ2-1
v_gene: TRBV27
d_gene: TRBD2
abundance: -

CDR3nt: TGTGCCAGTAGTGACCCAGGGGGGTCGGGTGTCATGAACACTGAAGCTTTCTTT
CDR3aa: CASSDPGGSGVMNTEAFF
j_gene: TRBJ1-1
v_gene: TRBV19
d_gene: TRBD1
abundance: many

CDR3nt: TGTGCCAGCAGCTCAGGGGACCGACAGCCCCAGCATTTT
CDR3aa: CASSSGDRQPQHF
j_gene: TRBJ1-5
v_gene: TRBV11-2
d_gene: -
abundance: many

CDR3nt: TGTGCCAGCAGCTTAGATCGGGGGGCCACTCCCCTCCACTTT
CDR3aa: CASSLDRGATPLHF
j_gene: TRBJ1-6
v_gene: TRBV11-3
d_gene: -
abundance: many

CDR3nt: TGTGCCAGCAGCCGTGGTTCGGGGACCAGGATCGGGGAGCTGTTTTTT
CDR3aa: CASSRGSGTRIGELFF
j_gene: TRBJ2-2
v_gene: TRBV5-5
d_gene: -
abundance: many

CDR3nt: TGCAGTGCCCAAGACAGGGGAGGTTATGGTGGCAAAAACATTCAGTACTTC
CDR3aa: CSAQDRGGYGGKNIQYF
j_gene: TRBJ2-4
v_gene: TRBV20-1
d_gene: TRBD1
abundance: many

CDR3nt: TGTGCCAGCAGTTTTACAGGGCAAAGCAATCAGCCCCAGCATTTT
CDR3aa: CASSFTGQSNQPQHF
j_gene: TRBJ1-5
v_gene: TRBV12-3/TRBV12-4
d_gene: -
abundance: many

CDR3nt: TGCAGCGTTGTAGGGGTGAGCGGCTACACCTTC
CDR3aa: CSVVGVSGYTF
j_gene: TRBJ1-2
v_gene: TRBV29-1
d_gene: -
abundance: many

CDR3nt: TGTGCCAGCAGCTGGGACGGAGGGAGCAATCAGCCCCAGCATTTT
CDR3aa: CASSWDGGSNQPQHF
j_gene: TRBJ1-5
v_gene: TRBV7-8
d_gene: -
abundance: many

CDR3nt: TGTGCCAGCACTACAGGCCGGGCTCAAGCTAACTATGGCTACACCTTC
CDR3aa: CASTTGRAQANYGYTF
j_gene: TRBJ1-2
v_gene: TRBV6-1
d_gene: -
abundance: many

CDR3nt: TGCGCCAGCAGCCAAGAGGGGACAGTTAATTCACCCCTCCACTTT
CDR3aa: CASSQEGTVNSPLHF
j_gene: TRBJ1-6
v_gene: TRBV4-1
d_gene: TRBD1
abundance: many

CDR3nt: TGCGCCAGCAGCTTGGCCGGGACAGCCTATGAAAAACTGTTTTTT
CDR3aa: CASSLAGTAYEKLFF
j_gene: TRBJ1-4
v_gene: TRBV5-1
d_gene: TRBD1
abundance: many

CDR3nt: TGCAGTGCTAGCTATGGTAGCGGGCCTTACGAGCAGTACTTC
CDR3aa: CSASYGSGPYEQYF
j_gene: TRBJ2-7
v_gene: TRBV20-1
d_gene: TRBD2
abundance: few

CDR3nt: TGCAGTGCTAATGGGAGGGAGTCCTACAATGAGCAGTTCTTC
CDR3aa: CSANGRESYNEQFF
j_gene: TRBJ2-1
v_gene: TRBV20-1
d_gene: TRBD2
abundance: many

CDR3nt: TGTGCCAGCTCACCAGACCAGAACTATGGCTACACCTTC
CDR3aa: CASSPDQNYGYTF
j_gene: TRBJ1-2
v_gene: TRBV18
d_gene: -
abundance: many

CDR3nt: TGCAGTGCTCGGCCCGGCGGGACCCAGTACTTC
CDR3aa: CSARPGGTQYF
j_gene: TRBJ2-5
v_gene: TRBV20-1
d_gene: -
abundance: -

CDR3nt: TGTGCCAGCAGTTCCCTAGCGGGAGAAGACGGCGAGCAGTACTTC
CDR3aa: CASSSLAGEDGEQYF
j_gene: TRBJ2-7
v_gene: TRBV28
d_gene: TRBD2
abundance: many

CDR3nt: TGTGCCAGCAGTTACCGGGGAGACACAGATACGCAGTATTTT
CDR3aa: CASSYRGDTDTQYF
j_gene: TRBJ2-3
v_gene: TRBV21-1
d_gene: -
abundance: many

CDR3nt: TGTGCTAGTGGTTTGGGCCAGCGGGCCGGGGAGCTGTTTTTT
CDR3aa: CASGLGQRAGELFF
j_gene: TRBJ2-2
v_gene: TRBV12-5
d_gene: -
abundance: many

CDR3nt: TGTGCCAGCAGCTCCACCGCAAACACCGGGGAGCTGTTTTTT
CDR3aa: CASSSTANTGELFF
j_gene: TRBJ2-2
v_gene: TRBV7-6
d_gene: -
abundance: many

CDR3nt: TGTGCCAGCAGTCCTACGACCCTCTCCAGCACAGATACGCAGTATTTT
CDR3aa: CASSPTTLSSTDTQYF
j_gene: TRBJ2-3
v_gene: TRBV3-1
d_gene: -
abundance: many

CDR3nt: TGTGCCAGCAAAGACAGGGGTAACACCGGGGAGCTGTTTTTT
CDR3aa: CASKDRGNTGELFF
j_gene: TRBJ2-2
v_gene: TRBV11-3
d_gene: TRBD1
abundance: many

CDR3nt: TGTGCCAGCAGCCTTGGCGGGGCGGGGGGGACCCAAGAGACCCAGTACTTC
CDR3aa: CASSLGGAGGTQETQYF
j_gene: TRBJ2-5
v_gene: TRBV7-2
d_gene: TRBD2
abundance: few

CDR3nt: TGTGCCAGCAGTTTTCGGCCCCTGGGACAGCTCAACACCGGGGAGCTGTTTTTT
CDR3aa: CASSFRPLGQLNTGELFF
j_gene: TRBJ2-2
v_gene: TRBV12-3/TRBV12-4
d_gene: TRBD1
abundance: many

CDR3nt: TGTGCCAGCAGCTTATCAGGCCACAGACACAATGAGCAGTTCTTC
CDR3aa: CASSLSGHRHNEQFF
j_gene: TRBJ2-1
v_gene: TRBV7-9
d_gene: -
abundance: few

CDR3nt: TGTGCCTGGACCCTGTCATTTCCGGGAAAGACCCAGTACTTC
CDR3aa: CAWTLSFPGKTQYF
j_gene: TRBJ2-5
v_gene: TRBV30
d_gene: -
abundance: few

CDR3nt: TGTGCCAGCAGTTTATGGGGCCGTAAGGACTACGAGCAGTACTTC
CDR3aa: CASSLWGRKDYEQYF
j_gene: TRBJ2-7
v_gene: TRBV12-3/TRBV12-4
d_gene: -
abundance: many

CDR3nt: TGTGCCAGTAAACGGGGGGCTAGCGGGGCCGGTAATAATGAGCAGTTCTTC
CDR3aa: CASKRGASGAGNNEQFF
j_gene: TRBJ2-1
v_gene: TRBV19
d_gene: TRBD2
abundance: -

CDR3nt: TGTGCCAGCAGCTTAGGCCCTTTTTCCGATACGCAGTATTTT
CDR3aa: CASSLGPFSDTQYF
j_gene: TRBJ2-3
v_gene: TRBV5-5
d_gene: -
abundance: -

CDR3nt: TGTGCCAGCAGCCAAGATCGGGGACTAGCGAGCACAGATACGCAGTATTTT
CDR3aa: CASSQDRGLASTDTQYF
j_gene: TRBJ2-3
v_gene: TRBV4-2
d_gene: TRBD2
abundance: -

CDR3nt: TGTGCCATCAGCTGGACTCAAGACACAGATACGCAGTATTTT
CDR3aa: CAISWTQDTDTQYF
j_gene: TRBJ2-3
v_gene: TRBV10-3
d_gene: -
abundance: many

CDR3nt: TGTGCCATCAGCTCGACTAGGGAGAGCTACGAGCAGTACTTC
CDR3aa: CAISSTRESYEQYF
j_gene: TRBJ2-7
v_gene: TRBV10-3
d_gene: -
abundance: many

CDR3nt: TGTGCCAGCAGCGTACACAGGGGGGATGAGGAGCAGTACTTC
CDR3aa: CASSVHRGDEEQYF
j_gene: TRBJ2-7
v_gene: TRBV9
d_gene: TRBD1
abundance: many

CDR3nt: TGTGCCAGCAGTATAACCCCGAACACTGAAGCTTTCTTT
CDR3aa: CASSITPNTEAFF
j_gene: TRBJ1-1
v_gene: TRBV6-6
d_gene: -
abundance: -

CDR3nt: TGCAGCGTTGAGGGGGAGGGAGGGGCACGGGTTTACACTGAAGCTTTCTTT
CDR3aa: CSVEGEGGARVYTEAFF
j_gene: TRBJ1-1
v_gene: TRBV29-1
d_gene: -
abundance: few

CDR3nt: TGTGCCAGCAGTGAACGGGGGGCCTATAATTCACCCCTCCACTTT
CDR3aa: CASSERGAYNSPLHF
j_gene: TRBJ1-6
v_gene: TRBV25-1
d_gene: -
abundance: -

CDR3nt: TGTGCCAGCAGCTTAACTAGCTCCTACGAGCAGTACTTC
CDR3aa: CASSLTSSYEQYF
j_gene: TRBJ2-7
v_gene: TRBV7-2
d_gene: -
abundance: many

CDR3nt: TGTGCCAGCGGCCTAGCGGGAGCAGATACGCAGTATTTT
CDR3aa: CASGLAGADTQYF
j_gene: TRBJ2-3
v_gene: TRBV6-1
d_gene: TRBD2
abundance: -

CDR3nt: TGTGCCAGCAGGCCCTCGGGGGGCGAGAGTGAAGCTTTCTTT
CDR3aa: CASRPSGGESEAFF
j_gene: TRBJ1-1
v_gene: TRBV7-8
d_gene: -
abundance: few

CDR3nt: TGTGCCAGCAGCGCCCCGGTAGGGGGAGAGACCCAGTACTTC
CDR3aa: CASSAPVGGETQYF
j_gene: TRBJ2-5
v_gene: TRBV5-6
d_gene: -
abundance: many

CDR3nt: TGCGCCAGCAGCTTGGTGGCAGGCGGAGACAATGAGCAGTTCTTC
CDR3aa: CASSLVAGGDNEQFF
j_gene: TRBJ2-1
v_gene: TRBV5-1
d_gene: -
abundance: many

CDR3nt: TGTGCCAGCAACGGCCCGCGTACGAATGAGCAGTTCTTC
CDR3aa: CASNGPRTNEQFF
j_gene: TRBJ2-1
v_gene: TRBV19
d_gene: -
abundance: -

CDR3nt: TGTGCCAGCAGCTACCCCCGGAGGCGGGGGGGGGATACGCAGTATTTT
CDR3aa: CASSYPRRRGGDTQYF
j_gene: TRBJ2-3
v_gene: TRBV7-9
d_gene: TRBD2
abundance: many

CDR3nt: TGTGCCAGCAGCGTAGCTGGACTAGCAAGCACAGATACGCAGTATTTT
CDR3aa: CASSVAGLASTDTQYF
j_gene: TRBJ2-3
v_gene: TRBV9
d_gene: TRBD2
abundance: few

CDR3nt: TGCGCCAGCAGCTTGGCGGGACAGGACCTCAATGAGCAGTTCTTC
CDR3aa: CASSLAGQDLNEQFF
j_gene: TRBJ2-1
v_gene: TRBV5-1
d_gene: TRBD1
abundance: many

CDR3nt: TGTGCCAGCAGTCCGGGACAGATCGGAAACACCATATATTTT
CDR3aa: CASSPGQIGNTIYF
j_gene: TRBJ1-3
v_gene: TRBV6-1
d_gene: TRBD1
abundance: many

CDR3nt: TGTGCCAGCAGGGATCTCCGTGGCGGGAGAAACGCAGATACGCAGTATTTT
CDR3aa: CASRDLRGGRNADTQYF
j_gene: TRBJ2-3
v_gene: TRBV11-2
d_gene: TRBD2
abundance: many